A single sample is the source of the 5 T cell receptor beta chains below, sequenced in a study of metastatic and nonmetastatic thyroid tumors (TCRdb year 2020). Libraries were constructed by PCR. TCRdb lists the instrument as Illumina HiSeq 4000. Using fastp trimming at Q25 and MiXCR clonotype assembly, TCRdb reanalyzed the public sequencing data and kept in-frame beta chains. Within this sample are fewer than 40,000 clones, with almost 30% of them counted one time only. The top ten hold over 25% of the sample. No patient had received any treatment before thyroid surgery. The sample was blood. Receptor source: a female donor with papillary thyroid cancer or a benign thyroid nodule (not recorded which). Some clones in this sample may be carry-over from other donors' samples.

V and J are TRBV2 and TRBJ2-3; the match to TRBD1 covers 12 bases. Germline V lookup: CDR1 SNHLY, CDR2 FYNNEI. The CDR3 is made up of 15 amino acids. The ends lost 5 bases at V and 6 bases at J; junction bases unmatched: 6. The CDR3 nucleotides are TGTGCCAGCAGTTGGGGGACAGGGGGCGTCGATACGCAGTATTTT. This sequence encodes CASSWGTGGVDTQYF.

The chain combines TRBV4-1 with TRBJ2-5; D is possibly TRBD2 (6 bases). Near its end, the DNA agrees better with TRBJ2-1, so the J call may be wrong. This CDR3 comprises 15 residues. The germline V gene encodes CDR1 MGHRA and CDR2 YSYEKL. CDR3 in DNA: TGCGCCAGCAGCCCACGACAGTTTGGGACTAATGAGCAGTTCTTC. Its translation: CASSPRQFGTNEQFF.

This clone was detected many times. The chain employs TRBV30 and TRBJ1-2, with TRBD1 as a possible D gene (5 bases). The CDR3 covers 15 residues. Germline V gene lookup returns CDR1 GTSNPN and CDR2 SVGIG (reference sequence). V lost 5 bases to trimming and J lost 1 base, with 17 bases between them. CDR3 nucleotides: TGTGCCTGGGCACCTGCGGGGGGGAGTAACTATGGCTACACCTTC. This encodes CAWAPAGGSNYGYTF.

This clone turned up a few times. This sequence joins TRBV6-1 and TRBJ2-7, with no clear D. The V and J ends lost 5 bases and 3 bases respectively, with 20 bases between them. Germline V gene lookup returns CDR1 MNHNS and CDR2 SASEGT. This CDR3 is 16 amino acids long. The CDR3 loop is CASSPSDGLILYEQYF. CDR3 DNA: TGTGCCAGCAGTCCCTCGGACGGATTAATTCTCTACGAGCAGTACTTC.

The CDR3 region is CASRTTGFEKLFF. The CDR3 bases are TGTGCCAGCCGGACGACAGGGTTTGAAAAACTGTTTTTT. The chain joins TRBV3-1 to TRBJ1-4; 7 bases align to TRBD1. Germline CDR1 reads LGHDT; CDR2 reads YNNKEL (reference sequence). This CDR3 region has 13 residues. With 8 bases clipped from V and 7 bases from J, the junction kept 7 bases outside the gene matches.